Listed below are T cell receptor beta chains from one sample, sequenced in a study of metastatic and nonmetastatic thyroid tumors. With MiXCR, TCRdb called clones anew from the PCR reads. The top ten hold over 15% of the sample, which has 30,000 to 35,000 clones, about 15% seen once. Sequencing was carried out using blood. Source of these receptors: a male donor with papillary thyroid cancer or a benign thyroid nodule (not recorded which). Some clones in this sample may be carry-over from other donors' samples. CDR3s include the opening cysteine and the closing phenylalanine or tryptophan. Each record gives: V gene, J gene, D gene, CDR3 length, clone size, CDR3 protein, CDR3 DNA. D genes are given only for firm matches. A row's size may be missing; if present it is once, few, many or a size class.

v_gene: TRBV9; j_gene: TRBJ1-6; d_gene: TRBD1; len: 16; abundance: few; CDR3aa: CASSEGSGGAGPPLHF; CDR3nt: TGTGCCAGCAGCGAGGGTTCAGGGGGCGCGGGTCCACCCCTCCACTTT
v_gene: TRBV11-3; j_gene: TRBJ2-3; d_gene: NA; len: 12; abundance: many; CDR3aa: CASSLGGHTQYF; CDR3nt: TGTGCCAGCAGCTTGGGGGGACATACGCAGTATTTT
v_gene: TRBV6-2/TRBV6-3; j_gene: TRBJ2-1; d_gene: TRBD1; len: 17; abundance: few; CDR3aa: CASSYIPGTGDFNEQFF; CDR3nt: TGTGCCAGCAGTTACATCCCCGGGACAGGGGACTTCAATGAGCAGTTCTTC
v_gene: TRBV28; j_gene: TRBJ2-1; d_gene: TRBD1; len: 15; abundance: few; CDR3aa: CASSTQGAVRGEQFF; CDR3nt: TGTGCCAGCAGTACACAGGGGGCAGTACGCGGTGAGCAGTTCTTC
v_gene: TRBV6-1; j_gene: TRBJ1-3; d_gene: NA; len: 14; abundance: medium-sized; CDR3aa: CASSSVLSGNTIYF; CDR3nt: TGTGCCAGCAGTTCGGTTCTCTCTGGAAACACCATATATTTT
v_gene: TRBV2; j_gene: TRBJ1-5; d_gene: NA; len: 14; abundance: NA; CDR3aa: CASSEARGGQPQHF; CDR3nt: TGTGCCAGCAGTGAAGCGAGGGGAGGTCAGCCCCAGCATTTT
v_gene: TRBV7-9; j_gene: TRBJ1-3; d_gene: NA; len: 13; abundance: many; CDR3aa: CASSWGGRNTIYF; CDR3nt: TGTGCCAGCAGCTGGGGGGGCCGAAACACCATATATTTT
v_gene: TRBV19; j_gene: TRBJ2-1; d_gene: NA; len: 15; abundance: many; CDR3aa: CASSKGRNSYNEQFF; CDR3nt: TGTGCCAGTAGTAAGGGGCGGAACTCCTACAATGAGCAGTTCTTC
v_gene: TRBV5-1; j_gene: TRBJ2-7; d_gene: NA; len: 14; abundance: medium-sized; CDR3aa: CASSLELALGEQYF; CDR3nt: TGCGCCAGCAGCTTGGAACTAGCTCTTGGGGAGCAGTACTTC
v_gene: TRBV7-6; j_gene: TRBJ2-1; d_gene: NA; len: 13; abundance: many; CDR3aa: CASSLTGSAEQFF; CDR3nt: TGTGCCAGCAGCTTAACAGGGTCGGCTGAGCAGTTCTTC
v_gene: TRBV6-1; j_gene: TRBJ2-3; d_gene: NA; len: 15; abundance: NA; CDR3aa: CASSWRGGGTDTQYF; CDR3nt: TGTGCCAGCAGTTGGCGGGGCGGCGGCACAGATACGCAGTATTTT
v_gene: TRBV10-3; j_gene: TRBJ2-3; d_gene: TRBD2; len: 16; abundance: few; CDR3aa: CAISEVAGGGTDTQYF; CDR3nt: TGTGCCATCAGTGAGGTAGCGGGAGGCGGCACAGATACGCAGTATTTT
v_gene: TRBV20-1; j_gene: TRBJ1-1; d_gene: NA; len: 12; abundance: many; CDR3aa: CSARVDTVEAFF; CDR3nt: TGCAGTGCTAGAGTAGATACTGTAGAAGCTTTCTTT
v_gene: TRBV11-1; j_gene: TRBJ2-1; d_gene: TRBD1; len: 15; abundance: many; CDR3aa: CASSFDRGTYNEQFF; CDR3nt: TGTGCCAGCAGCTTCGACAGGGGAACCTACAATGAGCAGTTCTTC
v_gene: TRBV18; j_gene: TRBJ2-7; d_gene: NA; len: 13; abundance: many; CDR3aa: CASSPPSSYEQYF; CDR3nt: TGTGCCAGCTCACCCCCGAGCTCCTACGAGCAGTACTTC
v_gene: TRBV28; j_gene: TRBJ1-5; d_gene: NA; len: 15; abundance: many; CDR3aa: CASSLDYRANQPQHF; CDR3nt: TGTGCCAGCAGTCTAGACTACAGGGCCAATCAGCCCCAGCATTTT
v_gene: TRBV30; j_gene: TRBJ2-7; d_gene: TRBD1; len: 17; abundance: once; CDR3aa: CAWSASSLGTGGDEQYF; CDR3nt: TGTGCCTGGAGTGCCAGCAGCCTCGGGACAGGGGGCGACGAGCAGTACTTC
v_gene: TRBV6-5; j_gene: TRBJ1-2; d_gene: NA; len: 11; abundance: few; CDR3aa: CASSDSLGYTF; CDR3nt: TGTGCCAGCAGTGACTCCTTGGGCTACACCTTC
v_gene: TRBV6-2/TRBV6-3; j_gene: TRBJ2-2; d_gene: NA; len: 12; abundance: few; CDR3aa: CASNYVWGELFF; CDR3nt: TGTGCCAGCAATTATGTCTGGGGGGAGCTGTTTTTT
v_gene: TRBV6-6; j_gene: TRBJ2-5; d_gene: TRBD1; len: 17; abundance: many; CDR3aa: CASSYLRTTGGQETQYF; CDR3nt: TGTGCCAGCAGTTACCTCCGGACTACAGGGGGTCAAGAGACCCAGTACTTC
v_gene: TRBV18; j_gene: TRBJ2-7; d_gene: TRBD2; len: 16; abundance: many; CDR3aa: CASSPPVTSGSYEQYF; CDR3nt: TGTGCCAGCTCACCACCGGTGACTAGCGGGAGCTACGAGCAGTACTTC